The 22 T cell receptor beta chains listed next were all sequenced from one sample in a study of early stage breast cancer tumors (TCRdb year 2017). Receptor libraries were prepared by the immunoSEQ multiplex PCR assay. TCRdb limited this immuneACCESS table to in-frame rearrangements with V and J called. A share of clones is missing; checked studies link under half to unresolved V genes, and the rest is unexplained. The table for this sample lists several thousand clones; almost 70% of them were counted only once. The ten most abundant clones make up around 10% of the sample. Sequencing used breast tumor tissue. The receptors originated from a person aged 55-75 years with breast cancer.

The chain is built from TRBV9 and TRBJ2-7; TRBD1 matches at 7 bases. The trim removed 4 bases at V and 4 bases at J, leaving 8 bases unmatched. Looked up from germline, CDR1 is SGDLS and CDR2 is YYNGEE. The CDR3 totals 14 residues. For the CDR3, the DNA is TGTGCCAGCAGCACCCGGGACAGAGAGTACGAGCAGTACTTC. It specifies CASSTRDREYEQYF.

The gene calls are TRBV5-6 and TRBJ1-2, with a tentative D call TRBD1 (5 bases). CDR1 SGHDT and CDR2 YYEEEE come from the germline V gene. The CDR3 contains 16 residues. Trimming pared 2 bases from V and 6 bases from J, leaving 20 bases between. In DNA form, the CDR3 reads TGTGCCAGCAGCTTTCGGGGCACACAGCGAGTCGATGGCTACACCTTC. It specifies CASSFRGTQRVDGYTF.

In its sample, this clone ranks as medium-sized. The chain is built from TRBV6-1 and TRBJ2-6; D remains ambiguous. V was trimmed by 4 bases and J by 0 bases, leaving 10 bases between them. CDR1 is MNHNS, CDR2 SASEGT, per germline. CDR3 size: 16 residues. DNA of the CDR3: TGTGCCAGCAGTGCCGACGGCCCCTCTGGGGCCAACGTCCTGACTTTC. Its translation: CASSADGPSGANVLTF.

In this sample, this clone turned up a few times. The chain couples TRBV19 to TRBJ1-4, with TRBD1 identical over 8 bases. V was clipped by 7 bases and J by 8 bases; unmatched bases: 12. The CDR3 sequence is 15 residues long. The germline V gene has CDR1 LNHDA and CDR2 SQIVND (reference sequence). The CDR3 loop is CASNAKQGESEKLFF. The DNA of the CDR3 is TGTGCCAGTAATGCGAAACAGGGGGAGTCGGAAAAACTGTTTTTT.

For this clone: This specimen includes other DNA sequences encoding the same CDR3. The chain joins TRBV6-4 to TRBJ1-1, with D uncertain. V was pared by 8 bases and J by 3 bases, with 19 bases between. The CDR3 sequence is 15 residues long. Germline loops: CDR1 MRHNA, CDR2 SNTAGT. The CDR3 DNA reads TGTGCCAGCTCTAGGACGGGCCGATATGACACTGAAGCTTTCTTT. Its protein product is CASSRTGRYDTEAFF.

The V gene is TRBV6-5, the J gene TRBJ1-2; 7 bases line up with TRBD1. The V and J ends lost 5 bases and 8 bases, in that order; junction bases with no gene match: 8. The germline V gene has CDR1 MNHEY and CDR2 SVGAGI. This CDR3 comprises 13 residues. The CDR3 DNA follows: TGTGCCAGCAGTCTCGACGAGGGGGCGGGCTACACCTTC. Its translation is CASSLDEGAGYTF.

The chain combines TRBV5-1 with TRBJ2-1; D gene unclear. CDR1 is SGHRS, CDR2 YFSETQ, per germline. The CDR3 covers 11 residues. Trimming shortened V by 1 base and J by 10 bases, and 6 bases separated the two germline ends. The CDR3 here is CASSLNSEQFF. CDR3 sequence (DNA): TGCGCCAGCAGCTTGAATTCCGAGCAGTTCTTC. The full variable domain, in which reference TRBV5-1 and TRBJ2-1 provide the parts outside the CDR3, is KAGVTQTPRYLIKTRGQQVTLSCSPISGHRSVSWYQQTPGQGLQFLFEYFSETQRNKGNFPGRFSGRQFSNSRSEMNVSTLELGDSALYLCASSLNSEQFFGPGTRLTVL.

In its sample, this clone was seen a few times. The chain recombines TRBV19 with TRBJ2-3, with D perhaps TRBD2 (5 bases). Germline loops: CDR1 LNHDA, CDR2 SQIVND (reference sequence). V was cut by 3 bases and J by 2 bases, with 18 bases left in between. This CDR3 is 17 amino acids long. The CDR3 spells CASSIAAGLHTTDTQYF. CDR3 in DNA: TGTGCCAGTAGTATTGCCGCGGGTTTGCATACCACAGATACGCAGTATTTT.

J is TRBJ2-7 and V is TRBV7-9; the match to TRBD2 covers 7 bases. V was clipped by 5 bases and J by 1 base; unmatched bases: 5. CDR1 is SEHNR, CDR2 FQNEAQ, per germline (reference sequence). The CDR3 sequence is 14 residues long. The CDR3 spells CASSLLAESYEQYF. In nucleotides, the CDR3 is TGTGCCAGCAGCCTCCTAGCGGAGTCCTACGAGCAGTACTTC.

The chain combines TRBV6-5 with TRBJ2-7; 9 bases are a match to TRBD2. This CDR3 region has 14 residues. Germline V gene data show CDR1 as MNHEY and CDR2 as SVGAGI. V dropped 6 bases and J dropped 3; count of bases not matched to a gene: 6. The CDR3 bases are TGTGCCAGCAGAACGACTAGCGGAGGCTACGAGCAGTACTTC. Its translation: CASRTTSGGYEQYF.

The J gene is TRBJ1-1, the V gene TRBV27; D uncertain. The ends were cut back, 3 bases at V and 6 bases at J, with 8 bases in the middle. CDR1 is MNHEY, CDR2 SMNVEV, per germline (reference sequence). The CDR3 contains 12 residues. As DNA, the CDR3 is TGTGCCAGCAGTTTCATTGGGTCTGAAGCTTTCTTT. It encodes CASSFIGSEAFF.

The chain recombines TRBV10-3 with TRBJ2-1, with D possibly matching TRBD2 (5 bases). From germline, CDR1 is ENHRY and CDR2 SYGVKD. The CDR3 has 14 residues. Trimming cost V 5 bases and J 7 bases, with 15 bases left between them. The CDR3 spells CAISKSREVNEQFF. CDR3 DNA sequence: TGTGCCATCAGTAAGAGTCGGGAAGTTAATGAGCAGTTCTTC.

The chain joins TRBV7-2 to TRBJ2-1; D tentatively fits TRBD1 or TRBD2 (5 bases each). The CDR3 runs to 13 residues. The germline CDR1 and CDR2 sequences are SGHTA and FQGNSA. Trimming stripped 1 base from V and 9 bases from J, with 10 bases between. CDR3 sequence reads: CASSLESGGEQFF. As DNA, the CDR3 is TGTGCCAGCAGCTTAGAAAGTGGGGGTGAGCAGTTCTTC.

The chain has TRBV5-1 and TRBJ2-1, with 15 bases fitting TRBD2. The CDR3 length is 17 residues. The trim removed 4 bases at V and 7 bases at J, leaving 9 bases unmatched. Looked up from germline, CDR1 is SGHRS and CDR2 is YFSETQ. This CDR3 is CASSQTGTSGGPNEQFF. The CDR3 DNA sequence: TGCGCCAGCAGCCAGACCGGGACTAGCGGGGGGCCAAATGAGCAGTTCTTC.

V usage is TRBV7-9 and J usage is TRBJ2-1; no reliable D call. The CDR3 spans 14 residues. Looked up from germline, CDR1 is SEHNR and CDR2 is FQNEAQ (reference sequence). The germline V and J ends were trimmed by 6 bases and 4 bases, with 13 bases remaining between them. The DNA for the CDR3 is TGTGCCAGCAGGGACGGATTAGTATACAATGAGCAGTTCTTC. Protein: CASRDGLVYNEQFF.

By share, this clone ranks as hyperexpanded. Other DNA variants within this sample encode the same CDR3. The V call is TRBV11-2, the J call TRBJ1-2; D is possibly TRBD1 (5 bases). The CDR3 is 15 amino acids. Per the germline V gene, CDR1 is SGHAT and CDR2 is FQNNGV. The V end was cut by 4 bases, the J end by 2 bases, with 14 bases between. The CDR3 sequence is CASSWGSGSNYGYTF. The CDR3, as DNA: TGTGCCAGCAGCTGGGGGTCTGGGTCCAACTATGGCTACACCTTC.

Only one count was recorded for this clone. The chain uses TRBV18 and TRBJ2-2, with D maybe TRBD2 (5 bases). The length of the CDR3 is 17 residues. From germline, CDR1 is KGHSH and CDR2 LQKENI. The germline V and J ends were trimmed by 3 bases and 0 bases, with 14 bases remaining between them. The CDR3 nucleotides are TGTGCCAGCTCACCCTCGGTCGGGGATTCGAACACCGGGGAGCTGTTTTTT. This sequence encodes CASSPSVGDSNTGELFF.

The gene calls are TRBV18 and TRBJ2-3, with a weak D call TRBD1 (6 bases). V lost 6 bases, J lost 4 bases, and 8 bases lay in between. Per the germline V gene, CDR1 is KGHSH and CDR2 is LQKENI. The CDR3 is 12 residues long. The CDR3 coding sequence is TGTGCCAGCTCGCACAGGGCAGATACGCAGTATTTT. Amino acid sequence: CASSHRADTQYF. Filled out from reference TRBV18 and TRBJ2-3, the complete variable domain reads NAGVMQNPRHLVRRRGQEARLRCSPMKGHSHVYWYRQLPEEGLKFMVYLQKENIIDESGMPKERFSAEFPKEGPSILRIQQVVRGDSAAYFCASSHRADTQYFGPGTRLTVL.

The chain carries TRBV5-8 and TRBJ2-5; 10 nucleotides line up with TRBD2. Germline trimming cut 2 bases from V and 5 bases from J; bases unmatched to any gene: 12. The germline V gene has CDR1 SGHTS and CDR2 YDEGEE. The CDR3 has 17 amino acids. This CDR3 is CASSFVVGTSVVETQYF. CDR3 sequence (DNA): TGTGCCAGCAGCTTTGTGGTGGGGACTAGCGTCGTGGAGACCCAGTACTTC.

The chain combines TRBV19 with TRBJ1-1; possible D gene TRBD1, 6 bases. V was trimmed by 3 bases and J by 10 bases, leaving 21 bases between them. The CDR3 covers 15 residues. Germline loops: CDR1 LNHDA, CDR2 SQIVND (reference sequence). CDR3 sequence (DNA): TGTGCCAGTAGTATTCCCCGATATCAACAGGGACGAGCTTTCTTT. This encodes CASSIPRYQQGRAFF. Filled out from reference TRBV19 and TRBJ1-1, the complete variable domain reads DGGITQSPKYLFRKEGQNVTLSCEQNLNHDAMYWYRQDPGQGLRLIYYSQIVNDFQKGDIAEGYSVSREKKESFPLTVTSAQKNPTAFYLCASSIPRYQQGRAFFGQGTRLTVV.

This clone was recorded once. This chain uses TRBV10-3 with TRBJ2-1, with 7 bases that match TRBD2. The CDR3 has 12 amino acids. Germline V lookup: CDR1 ENHRY, CDR2 SYGVKD. The CDR3 is CATLAGEGEQFF. In DNA form, the CDR3 reads TGTGCGACTTTGGCGGGAGAAGGAGAGCAGTTCTTC.

This clone turned up a few times. The chain has TRBV2 and TRBJ1-5; no reliable D call. CDR3 length: 14 amino acids. In germline, CDR1 is SNHLY, CDR2 FYNNEI. V gave up 2 bases and J gave up 4 bases, with 9 bases separating them. The CDR3 spells CASSERVRNQPQHF. The CDR3 DNA follows: TGTGCCAGCAGTGAAAGGGTAAGGAATCAGCCCCAGCATTTT.